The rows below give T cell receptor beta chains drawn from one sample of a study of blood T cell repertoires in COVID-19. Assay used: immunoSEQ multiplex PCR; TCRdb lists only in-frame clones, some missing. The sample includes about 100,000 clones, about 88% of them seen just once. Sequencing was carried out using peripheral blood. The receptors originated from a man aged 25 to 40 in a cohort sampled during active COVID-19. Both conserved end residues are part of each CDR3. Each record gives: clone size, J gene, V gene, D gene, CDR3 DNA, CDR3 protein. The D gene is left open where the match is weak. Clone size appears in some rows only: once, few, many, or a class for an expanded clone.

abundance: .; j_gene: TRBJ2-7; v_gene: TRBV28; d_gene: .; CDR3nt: TGTGCCAGCAATGAATCCGGCAGAACTAGCTCCTACGAGCAGTACTTC; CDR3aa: CASNESGRTSSYEQYF
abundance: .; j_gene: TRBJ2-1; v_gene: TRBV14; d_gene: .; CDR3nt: TGTGCCAGCAGCCAGTCGGGGGGCCATTACAATGAGCAGTTCTTC; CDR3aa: CASSQSGGHYNEQFF
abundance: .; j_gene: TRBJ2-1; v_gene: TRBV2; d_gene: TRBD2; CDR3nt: TGTGCCAGCAGGGGGAGGGGAGAGTTCTTC; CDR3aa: CASRGRGEFF
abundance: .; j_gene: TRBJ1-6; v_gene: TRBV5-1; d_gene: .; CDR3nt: TGCGCCAGCGGGCCACAGGGCCTTAATTCACCCCTCCACTTT; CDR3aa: CASGPQGLNSPLHF
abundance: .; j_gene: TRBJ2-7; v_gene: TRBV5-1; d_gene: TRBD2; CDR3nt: TGCGCCAGCAGCTTGGAAAGCGGGGGGATCTACGAGCAGTACTTC; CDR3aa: CASSLESGGIYEQYF
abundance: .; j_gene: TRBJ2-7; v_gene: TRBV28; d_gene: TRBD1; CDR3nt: TGTGCCAGCAGGCCTTTGGGGACAGTATCCTACGAGCAGTACTTC; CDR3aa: CASRPLGTVSYEQYF
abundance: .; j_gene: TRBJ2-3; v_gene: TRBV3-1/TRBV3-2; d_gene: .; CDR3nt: TGTGCCAGCAGCCCGAGGGCGGGGGCCCGAGGAGGGAATACGCAGTATTTT; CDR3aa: CASSPRAGARGGNTQYF
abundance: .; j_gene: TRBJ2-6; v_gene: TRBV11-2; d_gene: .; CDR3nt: TGTGCCAGCAGCCAGGGGCCCTCTGGGGCCAACGTCCTGACTTTC; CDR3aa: CASSQGPSGANVLTF
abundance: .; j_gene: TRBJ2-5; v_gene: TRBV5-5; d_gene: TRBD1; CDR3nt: TGTGCCAGCAGCTTGAGCACGACAGGGGGCTTGGAGACCCAGTACTTC; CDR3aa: CASSLSTTGGLETQYF
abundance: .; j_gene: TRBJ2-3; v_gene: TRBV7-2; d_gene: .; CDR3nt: TGTGCCAGCAGCTTCCTGCTAGCGCCCACGCAGTATTTT; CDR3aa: CASSFLLAPTQYF
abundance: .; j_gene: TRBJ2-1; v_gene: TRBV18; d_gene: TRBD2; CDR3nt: TGTGCCAGCTCACCTAGGACTAGCGGGGGCAATGAGCAGTTCTTC; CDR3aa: CASSPRTSGGNEQFF
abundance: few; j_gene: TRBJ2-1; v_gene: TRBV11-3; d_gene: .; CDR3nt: TGTGCCAGCAGCTCCTCTAGCCGCAGTGAGCAGTTCTTC; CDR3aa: CASSSSSRSEQFF
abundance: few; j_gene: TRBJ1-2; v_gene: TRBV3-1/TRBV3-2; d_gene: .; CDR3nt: TGTGCCAGCAGCCAAGCGGGGAGAGTCGCCTATGGCTACACCTTC; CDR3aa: CASSQAGRVAYGYTF
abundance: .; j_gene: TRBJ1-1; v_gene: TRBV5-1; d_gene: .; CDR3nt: TGCGCCAGCAGCTCGGTGGGGGGGAACACTGAAGCTTTCTTT; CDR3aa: CASSSVGGNTEAFF
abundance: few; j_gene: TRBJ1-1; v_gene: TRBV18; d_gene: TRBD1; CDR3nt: TGTGCCAGCTCACGAACCGGGACAGGGGAGAACACTGAAGCTTTCTTT; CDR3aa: CASSRTGTGENTEAFF
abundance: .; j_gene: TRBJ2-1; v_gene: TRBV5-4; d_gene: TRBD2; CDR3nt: TGTGCCAGCAGCCCTAGCGGGGGGGACAATGAGCAGTTCTTC; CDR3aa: CASSPSGGDNEQFF
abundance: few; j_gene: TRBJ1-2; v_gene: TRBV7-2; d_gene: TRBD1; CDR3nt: TGTGCCAGCAGCTTAGCTCCTTCAGGGACAGGGGTCGGCTATGGCTACACCTTC; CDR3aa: CASSLAPSGTGVGYGYTF
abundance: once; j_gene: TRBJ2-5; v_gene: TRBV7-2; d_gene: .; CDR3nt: TGTGCCAGCAGCTCCCAGGGATTCGCCCAGTACTTC; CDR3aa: CASSSQGFAQYF
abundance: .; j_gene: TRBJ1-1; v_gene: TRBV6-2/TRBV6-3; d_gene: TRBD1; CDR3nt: TGTGCCAGCAGTTCTCACAGGGGGCCCAACACTGAAGCTTTCTTT; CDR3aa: CASSSHRGPNTEAFF
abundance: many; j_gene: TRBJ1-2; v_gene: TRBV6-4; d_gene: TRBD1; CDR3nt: TGTGCCAGCAGTGACTCCGGGACAGGGGGCTATGGCTACACCTTC; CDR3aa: CASSDSGTGGYGYTF
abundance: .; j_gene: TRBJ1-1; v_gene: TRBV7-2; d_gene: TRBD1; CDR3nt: TGTGCCAGCAGCTCACAGGGGCCCAGCACTGAAGCTTTCTTT; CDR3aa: CASSSQGPSTEAFF
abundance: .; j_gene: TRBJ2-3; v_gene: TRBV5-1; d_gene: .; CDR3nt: TGCGCCAGCAGCTTGGCCACAGGCATAAGCACAGATACGCAGTATTTT; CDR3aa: CASSLATGISTDTQYF
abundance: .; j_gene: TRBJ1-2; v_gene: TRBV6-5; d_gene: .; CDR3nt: TGTGCCAGCAGGGCCCTCGGACAGAGCTATGGCTACACCTTC; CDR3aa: CASRALGQSYGYTF
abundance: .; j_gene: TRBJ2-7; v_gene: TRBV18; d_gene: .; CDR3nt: TGTGCCAGCTCACCACTCGTGGGACTCATCTCCTACGAGCAGTACTTC; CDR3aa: CASSPLVGLISYEQYF
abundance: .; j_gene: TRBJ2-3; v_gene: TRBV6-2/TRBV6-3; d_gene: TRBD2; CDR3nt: TGTGCCAGCAGTACGGGGGGTCTGGGTACAGATACGCAGTATTTT; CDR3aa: CASSTGGLGTDTQYF
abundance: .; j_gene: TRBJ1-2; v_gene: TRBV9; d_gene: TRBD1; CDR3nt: TGTGCCAGCAGCGCCATGACAGGGGGCGGGTATGGCTACACCTTC; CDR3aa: CASSAMTGGGYGYTF
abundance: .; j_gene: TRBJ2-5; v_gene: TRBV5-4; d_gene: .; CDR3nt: TGTGCCAGCAGCGCGCCTTTAGCGGCGACCCAGTACTTC; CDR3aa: CASSAPLAATQYF
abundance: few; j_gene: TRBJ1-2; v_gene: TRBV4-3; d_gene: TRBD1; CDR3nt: TGCGCCAGCAGCCAAGAGACAGGGTTAGCTAACTATGGCTACACCTTC; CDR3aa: CASSQETGLANYGYTF
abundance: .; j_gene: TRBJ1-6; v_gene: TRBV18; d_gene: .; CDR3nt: TGTGCCAGCTCACTCTCACAGGGTATTCAAGGTTCACCCCTCCACTTT; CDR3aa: CASSLSQGIQGSPLHF
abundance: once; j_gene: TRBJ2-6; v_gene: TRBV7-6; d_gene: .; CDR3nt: TGTGCCAGCAGCCAATCCCCAGGTCCTGGGGCCAACGTCCTGACTTTC; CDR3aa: CASSQSPGPGANVLTF